These 16 T cell receptor beta chains originate from one sample sequenced in a study of post-analysis software for immune sequencing data. Study-wide points: Five or six TRBV segments (TRBV5-6, TRBV5-1 and TRBV20-1 among them) occurred more frequently in patients than in controls.

Unique-molecular-identifier-tagged TCR beta cDNA libraries were used. TCRdb called the PCR reads again in MiXCR, with one record for every CDR3 protein. The repertoire has 450,000 to 650,000 distinct CDR3 sequences, roughly 40% of them found once; the top ten carry over 1.5%. The antigens these receptors bind are not known. Material: blood. Every receptor here comes from a girl aged 10 to 17 with multiple sclerosis.

The chain is built from TRBV7-2 and TRBJ1-1; D might be TRBD1 (5 bases). The CDR3 extends over 15 amino acids. Germline assignment: CDR1 SGHTA and CDR2 FQGNSA. Trimming left V 2 bases short and J 1 base short, with 11 bases between. The CDR3 reads CASSLSQGANTEAFF. CDR3 in DNA: TGTGCCAGCAGCTTATCTCAAGGGGCGAACACTGAAGCTTTCTTT.

The J gene is TRBJ2-2, the V gene TRBV5-1, with a weak D call TRBD2 (5 bases). The CDR3 covers 15 residues. The V end was cut by 5 bases, the J end by 1 base, with 12 bases between. Germline values: CDR1 SGHRS, CDR2 YFSETQ. The CDR3 loop is CASRSFRENTGELFF. The CDR3, as DNA: TGCGCCAGCAGATCTTTTCGGGAGAACACCGGGGAGCTGTTTTTT.

The chain couples TRBV20-1 to TRBJ2-3, with no clear D. CDR1 and CDR2 from the germline V gene are DFQATT and SNEGSKA (reference sequence). The CDR3 consists of 12 residues. V lost 6 bases and J lost 0, with 7 bases in between. The CDR3 region has the DNA TGCAGTGCCAGACTGAGCACAGATACGCAGTATTTT. Its protein is CSARLSTDTQYF.

The chain joins TRBV29-1 to TRBJ2-3; no definite D call. V was pared by 7 bases and J by 2 bases, with 16 bases between. The germline V gene encodes CDR1 SQVTM and CDR2 ANQGSEA. This CDR3 spans 14 amino acids. CDR3 nucleotide sequence: TGCAGCGCCCCCGACCAACTCCACACAGATACGCAGTATTTT. Translated, it gives CSAPDQLHTDTQYF.

This clonotype occurred a few times. The chain carries TRBV10-3 and TRBJ1-1; D is unclear. This CDR3 has 16 residues. V was shortened by 3 bases and J by 4 bases, with 18 bases between the two germline ends. CDR1 is ENHRY, CDR2 SYGVKD, per germline. CDR3 amino acids: CAISDRTGVLGTEAFF. DNA of the CDR3: TGTGCCATCAGTGATAGGACGGGTGTCCTGGGCACTGAAGCTTTCTTT.

This CDR3 is CASSSKAQQNTEAFF. The CDR3 DNA reads TGTGCCAGCAGCTCCAAGGCCCAACAGAACACTGAAGCTTTCTTT. The chain uses TRBV7-9 and TRBJ1-1; no clear D. V was shortened by 4 bases and J by 1 base, with 13 bases between the two germline ends. CDR1 SEHNR and CDR2 FQNEAQ come from the germline V gene (reference sequence). The CDR3 sequence is 15 residues long.

This clonotype turned up a few times. This chain uses TRBV6-6 with TRBJ2-3; D is unresolved. CDR1 is MNHNY, CDR2 SVGAGI, per germline (reference sequence). Trimming removed 3 bases at V and 2 bases at J, with 12 bases between. The CDR3 runs 15 residues. The chain's CDR3 is CASSYRGRITDTQYF. The CDR3 DNA reads as TGTGCCAGCAGTTATCGTGGTAGGATCACAGATACGCAGTATTTT.

This clonotype was seen ten or more times. The chain links TRBV7-2 to TRBJ2-3; D unresolved. V was pared by 3 bases and J by 4 bases, with 5 bases between. The CDR3 runs 12 residues. CDR1 is SGHTA, CDR2 FQGNSA, per germline. The CDR3 loop is CASSFVSDTQYF. CDR3 sequence (DNA): TGTGCCAGCAGCTTCGTATCAGATACGCAGTATTTT.

This chain connects TRBV6-6 to TRBJ1-5; TRBD1 matches at 9 bases. Germline trimming cut 1 base from V and 5 bases from J; bases unmatched to any gene: 3. This CDR3 has 15 residues. Germline CDR1 is MNHNY and CDR2 is SVGAGI (reference sequence). The CDR3 is CASSYWTGEDQPQHF. CDR3 sequence (DNA): TGTGCCAGCAGTTACTGGACAGGGGAGGATCAGCCCCAGCATTTT.

V gene TRBV20-1 combines with J gene TRBJ2-1, with 14 bases fitting TRBD2. Germline assignment: CDR1 DFQATT and CDR2 SNEGSKA (reference sequence). V lost 6 bases to trimming and J lost 12 bases; unmatched junction nucleotides: 16. CDR3 length equals 16 residues. The CDR3 loop reads CSARTSGRTRSDVQFF. CDR3 DNA sequence: TGCAGTGCGCGGACTAGCGGGAGGACTCGTTCCGATGTGCAGTTCTTC.

The genes are TRBV6-1 and TRBJ1-2; tentative D call: TRBD1 (5 bases). Germline V gives CDR1 MNHNS, CDR2 SASEGT. This CDR3 region has 14 residues. Deletions cut 4 bases from V and 7 bases from J, with 16 bases between. CDR3 loop: CASSGGRVVSGYTF. DNA of the CDR3: TGTGCCAGCAGTGGCGGCAGGGTCGTTAGTGGCTACACCTTC.

The chain employs TRBV12-3 or TRBV12-4 and TRBJ2-5; no definite D call. This CDR3 is built from 13 residues. The ends were cut back, 3 bases at V and 11 bases at J, with 16 bases in the middle. CDR3 residues: CASSFNWATQQYF. The CDR3 region has the DNA TGTGCCAGCAGTTTCAATTGGGCCACGCAGCAGTACTTC.

V gene TRBV6-4 combines with J gene TRBJ1-5; TRBD1 matches 7 bases. V was clipped by 6 bases and J by 0 bases; unmatched bases: 11. The germline V gene has CDR1 MRHNA and CDR2 SNTAGT. This CDR3 has 17 amino acids. CDR3 coding DNA: TGTGCCAGCAGGCCCCCTAAGACAGGGAATAGCAATCAGCCCCAGCATTTT. It is translated as CASRPPKTGNSNQPQHF.

This clonotype was seen a handful of times. The chain couples TRBV12-3 or TRBV12-4 to TRBJ2-7; a possible D gene is TRBD1 (5 bases). This CDR3 is built from 15 residues. Trimming pared 5 bases from V and 3 bases from J, leaving 17 bases between. The CDR3 bases are TGTGCCAGCAGTCCTGACAGTCTCTCCTACTACGAGCAGTACTTC. It is translated as CASSPDSLSYYEQYF.

The chain recombines TRBV12-3 or TRBV12-4 with TRBJ1-1; D gene unclear. The CDR3 has 15 amino acids. Trimming removed 0 bases at V and 11 bases at J, with 19 bases between. The CDR3 protein is CASSLAVGSSGGAFF. The CDR3 DNA sequence: TGTGCCAGCAGTTTAGCGGTCGGTTCCTCCGGCGGCGCTTTCTTT.

This clonotype was counted between two and nine times. The chain joins TRBV7-2 to TRBJ2-7; D uncertain. The germline V gene has CDR1 SGHTA and CDR2 FQGNSA. The CDR3 has 11 amino acids. V gave up 3 bases and J gave up 8 bases, with 8 bases separating them. This CDR3 is CASSLAEKQYF. CDR3 in DNA: TGTGCCAGCAGCTTGGCAGAAAAGCAGTACTTC.